This TCR beta chain was recovered during a study of breast tumors, draining lymph nodes, adjacent tissues. Broader study findings: Findings are consistent with lymph node origin and intratumoral expansion of most tumor T cells. That most tumor T cells come from lymph nodes remained unproven.

CDR3 length equals 15 residues. J gave up 3 bases and V 6 bases, and 14 bases lay outside the gene matches. Germline CDR1 is DFQATT and CDR2 is SNEGSKA (reference sequence). Concerning this clonotype itself: What it binds is unknown.

TCRdb reprocessed the multiplex PCR reads via MiXCR and lists one record per CDR3 protein. The sample has over 60,000 distinct CDR3 sequences; roughly 57% are singletons. What was sequenced was breast tumor tissue. This sequence was found in a female donor with breast cancer. Some clones in this sample may be carry-over from other donors' samples. V gene TRBV20-1 combines with J gene TRBJ2-7; 7 bases fit TRBD1. The CDR3 DNA reads as TGCAGTGCCAGTATGAGAGGGGGCAGTTTCTACGAGCAGTACTTC. It encodes CSASMRGGSFYEQYF.